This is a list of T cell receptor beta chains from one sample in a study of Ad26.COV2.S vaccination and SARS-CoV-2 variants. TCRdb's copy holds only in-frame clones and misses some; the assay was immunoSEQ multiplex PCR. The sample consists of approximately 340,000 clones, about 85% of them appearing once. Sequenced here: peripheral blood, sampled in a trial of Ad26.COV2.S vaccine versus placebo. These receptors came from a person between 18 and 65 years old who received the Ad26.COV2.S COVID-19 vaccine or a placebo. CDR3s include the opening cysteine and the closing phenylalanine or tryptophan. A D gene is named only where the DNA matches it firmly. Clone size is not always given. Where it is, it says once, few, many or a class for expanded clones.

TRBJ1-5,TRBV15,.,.,TGTGCCACCAGCAGGGTACCGGGACAACAAGATCAGCCCCAGCATTTT,CATSRVPGQQDQPQHF
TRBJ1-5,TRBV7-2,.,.,TGTGCCAGCAGCTTAGCGGGTACTACCAATCAGCCCCAGCATTTT,CASSLAGTTNQPQHF
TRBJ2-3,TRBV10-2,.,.,TGCGCCAGCAACCGGGACACAGATACGCAGTATTTT,CASNRDTDTQYF
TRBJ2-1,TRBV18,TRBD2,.,TGTGCCAGCTCCCGGGCGGGGGTACTTTACAATGAGCAGTTCTTC,CASSRAGVLYNEQFF
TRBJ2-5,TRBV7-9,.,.,TGTGCCAGCAGCTCGCAGGAGACCCAGTACTTC,CASSSQETQYF
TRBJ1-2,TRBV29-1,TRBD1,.,TGCAGCGGGGGGGACAGCGGGACCTATGGCTACACCTTC,CSGGDSGTYGYTF
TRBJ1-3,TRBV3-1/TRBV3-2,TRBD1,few,TGTGCCAGCAGCCAGACAGGGACCGGAAACACCATATATTTT,CASSQTGTGNTIYF
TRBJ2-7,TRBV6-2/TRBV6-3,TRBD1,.,TGTGCCAGCAGTCCCCGGGACAGAGACGACTACGAGCAGTACTTC,CASSPRDRDDYEQYF
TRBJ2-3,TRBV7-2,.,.,TGTGCCAGCACCGAGATGAGGGCAGATACGCAGTATTTT,CASTEMRADTQYF
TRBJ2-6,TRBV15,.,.,TGTGCCACCAGCAGAGATCTGGTACAGGGGGGGACTGGGGCCAACGTCCTGACTTTC,CATSRDLVQGGTGANVLTF
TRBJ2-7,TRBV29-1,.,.,TGCAGCGTTGAAGGGGGGGATTTTGGCTACGAGCAGTACTTC,CSVEGGDFGYEQYF
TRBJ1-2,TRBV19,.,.,TGTGCCAGTAGTTTGCAGGGTACTAACTATGGCTACACCTTC,CASSLQGTNYGYTF
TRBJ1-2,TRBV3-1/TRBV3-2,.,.,TGTGCCAGCACCCCGGGGGAGGCTCCTAACTATGGCTACACCTTC,CASTPGEAPNYGYTF
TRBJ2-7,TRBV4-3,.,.,TGCGCCAGCAGCAAAGGGCGGGACACCTACGAGCAGTACTTC,CASSKGRDTYEQYF
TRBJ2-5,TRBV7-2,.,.,TGTGCCAGCAGCTTAGCGGCGGGAATCCAAGAGACCCAGTACTTC,CASSLAAGIQETQYF
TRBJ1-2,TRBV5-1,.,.,TGCGCCAGCAGCTTGGCCGGTGGGGATGGCTACACCTTC,CASSLAGGDGYTF
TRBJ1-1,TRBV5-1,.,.,TGCGCCAGCAGCTTGGTTGGGGGGCCCGGCACTGAAGCTTTCTTT,CASSLVGGPGTEAFF
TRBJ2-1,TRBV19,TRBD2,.,TGTGCCAGTACGGCGGGGGGCTACGGCCGCTCCTACAATGAGCAGTTCTTC,CASTAGGYGRSYNEQFF
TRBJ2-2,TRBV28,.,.,TGTGCCAGCAGACAAATAAGACCCTCGGACACCGGGGAGCTGTTTTTT,CASRQIRPSDTGELFF
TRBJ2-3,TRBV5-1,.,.,TGCGCCAGCAGTCGGGACGGGACTAGCACAGATACGCAGTATTTT,CASSRDGTSTDTQYF
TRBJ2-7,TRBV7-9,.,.,TGTGCCAGCAGCTTAGCGGGGGCCAGTCTCTACGAGCAGTACTTC,CASSLAGASLYEQYF
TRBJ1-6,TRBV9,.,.,TGTGCCAGCAGCGTAAGGGAATTGAATTCACCCCTCCACTTT,CASSVRELNSPLHF
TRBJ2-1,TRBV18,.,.,TGTGCCAGCTCACCACCGAGGAACGAGCAGTTCTTC,CASSPPRNEQFF
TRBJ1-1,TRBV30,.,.,TGTGCCTGGGCACATGGGAGCACTGAAGCTTTCTTT,CAWAHGSTEAFF
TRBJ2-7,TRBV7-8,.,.,TGTGCCAGCAGCTTTCGGACAGTAAGATACGAGCAGTACTTC,CASSFRTVRYEQYF
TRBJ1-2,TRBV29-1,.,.,TGCAGCGTTCTTTTCTTAAACTATGGCTACACCTTC,CSVLFLNYGYTF
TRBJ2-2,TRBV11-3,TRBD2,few,TGTGCCAGCAGCTCCACTAGCGGGGGCCTAAACACCGGGGAGCTGTTTTTT,CASSSTSGGLNTGELFF
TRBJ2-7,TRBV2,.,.,TGTGCCACCAAAGACGGGTCGAGCTCCTACGAGCAGTACTTC,CATKDGSSSYEQYF
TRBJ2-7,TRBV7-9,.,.,TGTGCCAGCAGCTCAACAGGGACGGGAATCCATTGGGAGCAGTACTTC,CASSSTGTGIHWEQYF
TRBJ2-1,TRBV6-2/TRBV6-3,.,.,TGTGCCAGCAGTTACTCGAGAATTGGGGGCCTGGATGAGCAGTTCTTC,CASSYSRIGGLDEQFF
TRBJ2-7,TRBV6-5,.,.,TGTGCCAGCCGGACATATTATGACTCTTCCTACGAGCAGTACTTC,CASRTYYDSSYEQYF
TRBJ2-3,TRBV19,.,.,TGTGCCAGTACAAACACGGAGAGGGGCACAGATACGCAGTATTTT,CASTNTERGTDTQYF
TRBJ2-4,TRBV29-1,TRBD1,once,TGCAGCGTTGAAGTGCTCACAGGGGATAACATTCAGTACTTC,CSVEVLTGDNIQYF
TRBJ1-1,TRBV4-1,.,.,TGCGCCAGCAGCCAAGTGTATGGGGCGGACACTGAAGCTTTCTTT,CASSQVYGADTEAFF
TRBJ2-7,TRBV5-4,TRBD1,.,TGTGCCAGCAGCTCACCGGGACAGGGACCCTACGAGCAGTACTTC,CASSSPGQGPYEQYF
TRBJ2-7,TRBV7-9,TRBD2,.,TGTGCCAGCAGCCTCGGACTAGCGGGAGTGACCTACGAGCAGTACTTC,CASSLGLAGVTYEQYF
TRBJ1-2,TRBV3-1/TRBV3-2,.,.,TGTGCCAGCAGGACCCCTTCAGAGGGGTTGACGGGCCCAGCAAACTATGGCTACACCTTC,CASRTPSEGLTGPANYGYTF
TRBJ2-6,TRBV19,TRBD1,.,TGTGCCAGTAGTATGGGGGACAGGTTTGGCTCTGGGGCCAACGTCCTGACTTTC,CASSMGDRFGSGANVLTF
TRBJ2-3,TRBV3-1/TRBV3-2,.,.,TGTGCCAGCAGCCAATCAGGAGGGGGTACGCAGTATTTT,CASSQSGGGTQYF
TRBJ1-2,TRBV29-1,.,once,TGCAGCGTAGGAGAGGACAGCTATGGCTACACCTTC,CSVGEDSYGYTF
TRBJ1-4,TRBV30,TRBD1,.,TGTGCCTGGAGTAGGGGGCGAACTAATGAAAAACTGTTTTTT,CAWSRGRTNEKLFF
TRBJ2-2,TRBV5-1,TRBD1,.,TGCGCCAGCAGCTTGGCAGGGACAGGGGGACGGGGCACCGGGGAGCTGTTTTTT,CASSLAGTGGRGTGELFF
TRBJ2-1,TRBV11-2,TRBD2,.,TGTGCCAGCAGCTTAGGCGGGGGGGCCTACAATGAGCAGTTCTTC,CASSLGGGAYNEQFF
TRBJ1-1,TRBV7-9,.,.,TGTGCCAGCAGCCAACAGCTGAACACTGAAGCTTTCTTT,CASSQQLNTEAFF
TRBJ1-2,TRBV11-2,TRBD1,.,TGTGCCAGCAGCTTAGAGCCATTCGGGGACAGGGGTGGGTATGGCTACACCTTC,CASSLEPFGDRGGYGYTF
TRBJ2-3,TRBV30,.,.,TGTGCCTGGAGTGTACGTTCCCGAAAGAGCACAGATACGCAGTATTTT,CAWSVRSRKSTDTQYF
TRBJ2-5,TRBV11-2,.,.,TGTGCCAGCAGCTTAAGGGGTAGCGGCCCCCAAGAGACCCAGTACTTC,CASSLRGSGPQETQYF
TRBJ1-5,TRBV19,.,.,TGTGCCAGTAGTATAGGCGAACAGGGTAGTCAGCCCCAGCATTTT,CASSIGEQGSQPQHF
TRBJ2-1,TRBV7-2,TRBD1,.,TGTGCCAGCAGCTTAGCCCCGGGACAGGGGGCGCGTGAGCAGTTCTTC,CASSLAPGQGAREQFF
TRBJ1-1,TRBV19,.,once,TGTGCCAGTAGTATATGGGAAGAGGCTTTCTTT,CASSIWEEAFF
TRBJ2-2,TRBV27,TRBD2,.,TGTGCCAGCAGTTTATCAGCGGGAGGGCCCACCGGGGAGCTGTTTTTT,CASSLSAGGPTGELFF
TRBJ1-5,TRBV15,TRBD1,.,TGTGCCACCAGCAGGGACAGGGGGCGCCCCCAGCATTTT,CATSRDRGRPQHF
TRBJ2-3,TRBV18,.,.,TGTGCCAGCTCACCACCGGGCGGCTCGGCGGCAGATACGCAGTATTTT,CASSPPGGSAADTQYF
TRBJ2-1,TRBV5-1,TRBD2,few,TGCGCCAGCAGCTTGGGGACTAGCGAGTACAATGAGCAGTTCTTC,CASSLGTSEYNEQFF